This T cell receptor beta chain was sequenced in a study of T cell responses to AZD1222 COVID-19 vaccine. Findings and limits, study-wide: Only six or seven AZD1222 recipients were seropositive at baseline. The donor group comprised mostly white British people and more females; the analysis possibly underestimated clonal diversity.

Using immunoSEQ multiplex PCR, the repertoire was profiled, and TCRdb retains in-frame clones only, with some absent. The sample yields over 150,000 clones, 85% to 90% seen once. Concerning this clone: The target antigen is unknown.

Sequencing used peripheral blood, obtained 28 days after the second AZD1222 dose. This clonotype was obtained from an adult who received the AZD1222 COVID-19 vaccine.

CDR3 protein: CASSTSTTANYGYTF. DNA of the CDR3: TGTGCCAGTAGTACTTCTACGACAGCTAACTATGGCTACACCTTC. The gene calls are TRBV19 and TRBJ1-2; TRBD1 might be the D (5 bases). There are 15 residues in the CDR3. The V and J ends lost 4 bases and 0 bases respectively, with 12 bases between them. Germline V CDR1 and CDR2: LNHDA, SQIVND (reference sequence). Full variable domain (rest looked up from reference TRBV19 and TRBJ1-2): DGGITQSPKYLFRKEGQNVTLSCEQNLNHDAMYWYRQDPGQGLRLIYYSQIVNDFQKGDIAEGYSVSREKKESFPLTVTSAQKNPTAFYLCASSTSTTANYGYTFGSGTRLTVV.